This TCR beta chain emerged from a study of T cells after yellow fever vaccination. Study-wide results and caveats: Overall, a small share of clonotypes was seen in both CD4 and CD8 compartments.

Trimming removed 2 bases at V and 2 bases at J, with 4 bases between. Germline CDR1 SGHRS, CDR2 YFSETQ. CDR3 length: 12 residues. A 5'RACE template-switching step, the method used to make TCR cDNA, added a universal primer site and UMIs. TCRdb redid the calling of the 5' RACE reads with MiXCR, one entry per CDR3 protein. The sample yields about 4,300 distinct CDR3 sequences, around 3.5% seen once. This clonotype was found many times. This clonotype was obtained from a man younger than 45 who received the YFV17D yellow fever vaccine. Material: PBMCs, either bulk or a sorted T-cell subset (CD4+, CD8+, memory, or dextramer-sorted; not recorded which), obtained 15 days after the yellow fever booster vaccination. V is TRBV5-1 and J is TRBJ1-2, with D uncertain. The CDR3 spells CASSFQNYGYTF. In DNA form, the CDR3 reads TGCGCCAGCAGCTTTCAGAACTATGGCTACACCTTC.